This T cell receptor beta chain is drawn from a study of T cell clusters in autoimmune cytopenias. This CDR3 has 15 residues. CDR1 and CDR2 (germline): MNHEY, SMNVEV (reference sequence). TRB was amplified from 250 ng of peripheral blood genomic DNA per sample. One tube held mixed TRB-A and TRB-B primer pools for touch-down PCR. After re-calling the multiplex PCR reads, TCRdb lists one entry per CDR3 protein, DNA absent. In all, the sample yields 6,800 or so distinct CDR3 sequences. In addition, the sample was reused for a study of T cell repertoires in aging, cancer and after chemotherapy. This second study says: The whole study produced a dataset of approximately 10 million TCR reads.

V usage is TRBV27 and J usage is TRBJ1-2; TCRdb indicates TRBD1, and absent DNA this call remains unverified. The sequence was obtained from a human donor in good health. Sequenced input: peripheral blood. CDR3 region: CASSSPGRLGGVCTF.